The T cell receptor beta chain described here comes from a study of CD8+CD57+ T cells in acquired aplastic anemia. The overall study: Mean yield of DNA from sorted CD4+ and CD8+ cells was approximately 3 ug.

Patients chosen for sequencing had shown CD8+CD57+ cell expansion by flow cytometry. Severe acquired aplastic anemia was diagnosed in all patients. Using genomic DNA as the template, TCR beta VDJ and CDR3 profiling was carried out. TCRdb redid the calling of the reads with MiXCR, one entry per CDR3 protein. The table includes under 350,000 distinct CDR3 sequences, approximately 57% detected once. Study-level results: Patients and controls turned out to have 25 to 30 CD8+ CDR3 sequences in common.

Many counts were recorded for this clonotype. Its antigen is as yet unknown. Sequencing was performed on sorted CD4+, CD8+, or CD8+CD57+ T cells (not recorded which) from PBMCs. This receptor was taken from a human donor with aplastic anemia.

CDR3 bases: TGTGCCAGCAGCCCATACAGCGGGAGTTGGACAGATACGCAGTATTTT. This translates into CASSPYSGSWTDTQYF. The V and J genes are TRBV9 and TRBJ2-3; 8 nucleotides line up with TRBD2. From germline, CDR1 is SGDLS and CDR2 YYNGEE. The CDR3 totals 16 residues. With V trimmed by 4 bases and J by 3 bases, 10 bases remained unmatched.